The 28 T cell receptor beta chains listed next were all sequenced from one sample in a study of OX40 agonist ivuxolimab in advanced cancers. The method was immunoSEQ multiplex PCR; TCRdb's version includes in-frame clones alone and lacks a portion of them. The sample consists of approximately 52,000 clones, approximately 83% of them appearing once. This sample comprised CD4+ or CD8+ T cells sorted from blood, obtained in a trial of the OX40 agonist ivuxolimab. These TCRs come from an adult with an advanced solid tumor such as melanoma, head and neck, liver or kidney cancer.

The chain's CDR3 is CASSEGDKSYEQYF. For the CDR3, the DNA is TGTGCCAGCAGTGAAGGGGACAAATCCTACGAGCAGTACTTC. This chain joins TRBV2 and TRBJ2-7; D perhaps matches TRBD1 (6 bases). From germline, CDR1 is SNHLY and CDR2 FYNNEI. V was cut by 1 base and J by 1 base, with 8 bases left in between. This CDR3 spans 14 amino acids.

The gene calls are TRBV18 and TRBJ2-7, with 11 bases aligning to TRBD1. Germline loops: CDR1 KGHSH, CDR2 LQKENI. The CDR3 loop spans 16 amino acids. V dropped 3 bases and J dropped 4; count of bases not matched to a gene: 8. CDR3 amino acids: CASSPSPGQGDYEQYF. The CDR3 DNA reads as TGTGCCAGCTCACCTTCCCCGGGACAGGGGGATTACGAGCAGTACTTC. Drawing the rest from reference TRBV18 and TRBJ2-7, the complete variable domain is NAGVMQNPRHLVRRRGQEARLRCSPMKGHSHVYWYRQLPEEGLKFMVYLQKENIIDESGMPKERFSAEFPKEGPSILRIQQVVRGDSAAYFCASSPSPGQGDYEQYFGPGTRLTVT.

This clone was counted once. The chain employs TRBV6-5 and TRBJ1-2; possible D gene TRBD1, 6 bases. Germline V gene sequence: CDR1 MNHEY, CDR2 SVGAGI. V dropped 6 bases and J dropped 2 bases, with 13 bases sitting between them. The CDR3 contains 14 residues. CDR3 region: CASRHHGQNYGYTF. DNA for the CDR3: TGTGCCAGCAGACACCACGGACAGAACTATGGCTACACCTTC.

CDR3: CASSPSYNEQFF. DNA for the CDR3: TGTGCCAGCAGTCCCAGCTACAATGAGCAGTTCTTC. V and J are TRBV6-5 and TRBJ2-1; no definite D call. Germline loops: CDR1 MNHEY, CDR2 SVGAGI. The CDR3 has 12 residues. V was cut by 5 bases and J by 3 bases, with 5 bases left in between.

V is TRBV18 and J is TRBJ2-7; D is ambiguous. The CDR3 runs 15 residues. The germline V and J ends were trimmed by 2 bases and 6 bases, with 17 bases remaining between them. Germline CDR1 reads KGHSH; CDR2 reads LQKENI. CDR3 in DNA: TGTGCCAGCTCACCAAAAGGGCGTCACTTAGTCGAGCAGTACTTC. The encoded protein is CASSPKGRHLVEQYF.

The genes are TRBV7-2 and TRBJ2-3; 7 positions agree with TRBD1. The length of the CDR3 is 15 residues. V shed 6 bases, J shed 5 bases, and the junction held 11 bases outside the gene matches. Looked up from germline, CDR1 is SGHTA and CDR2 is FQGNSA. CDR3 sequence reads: CASRFRDSGIDTQYF. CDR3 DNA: TGTGCCAGCAGATTCCGGGACAGTGGAATAGATACGCAGTATTTT. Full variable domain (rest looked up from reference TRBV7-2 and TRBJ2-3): GAGVSQSPSNKVTEKGKDVELRCDPISGHTALYWYRQSLGQGLEFLIYFQGNSAPDKSGLPSDRFSAERTGGSVSTLTIQRTQQEDSAVYLCASRFRDSGIDTQYFGPGTRLTVL.

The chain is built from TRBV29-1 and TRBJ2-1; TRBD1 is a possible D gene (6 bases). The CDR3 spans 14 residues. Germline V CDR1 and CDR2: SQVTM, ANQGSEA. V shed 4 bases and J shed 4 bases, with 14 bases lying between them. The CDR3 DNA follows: TGCAGCGTTGTTCACAGGGAGAGGTACAATGAGCAGTTCTTC. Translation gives CSVVHRERYNEQFF.

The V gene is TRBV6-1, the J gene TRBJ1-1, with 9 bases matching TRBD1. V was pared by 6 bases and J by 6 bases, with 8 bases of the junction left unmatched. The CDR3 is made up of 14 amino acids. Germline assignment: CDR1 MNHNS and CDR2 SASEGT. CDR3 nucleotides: TGTGCCAGCAGACTCCGGGACAGGGTCTCTGAAGCTTTCTTT. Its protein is CASRLRDRVSEAFF.

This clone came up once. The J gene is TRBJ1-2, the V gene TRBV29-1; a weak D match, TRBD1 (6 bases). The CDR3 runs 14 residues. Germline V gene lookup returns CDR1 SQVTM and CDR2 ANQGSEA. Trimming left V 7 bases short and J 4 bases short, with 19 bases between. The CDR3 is CSAPWGGEGYGYTF. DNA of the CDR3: TGCAGCGCCCCATGGGGGGGCGAGGGCTATGGCTACACCTTC.

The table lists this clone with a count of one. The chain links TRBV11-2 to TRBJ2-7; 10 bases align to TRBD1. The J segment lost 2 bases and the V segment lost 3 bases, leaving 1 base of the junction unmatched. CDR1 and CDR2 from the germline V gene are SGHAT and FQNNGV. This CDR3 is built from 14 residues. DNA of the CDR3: TGTGCCAGCAGCTTGGGGACAGGGGCCTACGAGCAGTACTTC. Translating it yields CASSLGTGAYEQYF.

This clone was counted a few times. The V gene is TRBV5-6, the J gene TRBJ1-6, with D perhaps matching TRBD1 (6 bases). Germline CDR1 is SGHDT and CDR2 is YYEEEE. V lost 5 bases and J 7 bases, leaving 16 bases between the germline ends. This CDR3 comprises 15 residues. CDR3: CASRTEQGINSPLHF. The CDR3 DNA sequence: TGTGCCAGCAGGACGGAACAGGGCATCAATTCACCCCTCCACTTT.

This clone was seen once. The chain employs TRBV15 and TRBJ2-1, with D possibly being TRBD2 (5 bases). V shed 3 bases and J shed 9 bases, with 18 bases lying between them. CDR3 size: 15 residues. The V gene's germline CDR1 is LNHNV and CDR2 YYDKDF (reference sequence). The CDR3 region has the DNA TGTGCCACCAGCAGCCGGGGTGACCCCGCAACTGAGCAGTTCTTC. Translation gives CATSSRGDPATEQFF.

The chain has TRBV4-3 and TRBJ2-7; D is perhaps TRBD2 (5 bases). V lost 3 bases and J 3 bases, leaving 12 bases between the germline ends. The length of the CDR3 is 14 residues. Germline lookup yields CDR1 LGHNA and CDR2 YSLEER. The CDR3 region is CASSQGPGSYEQYF. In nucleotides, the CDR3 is TGCGCCAGCAGCCAGGGTCCGGGGAGCTACGAGCAGTACTTC.

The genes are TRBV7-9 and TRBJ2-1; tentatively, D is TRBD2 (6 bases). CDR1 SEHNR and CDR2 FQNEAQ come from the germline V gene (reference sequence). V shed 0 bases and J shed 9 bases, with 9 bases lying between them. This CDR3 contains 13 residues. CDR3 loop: CASSLARRAEQFF. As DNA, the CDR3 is TGTGCCAGCAGCTTAGCGAGGAGGGCTGAGCAGTTCTTC.

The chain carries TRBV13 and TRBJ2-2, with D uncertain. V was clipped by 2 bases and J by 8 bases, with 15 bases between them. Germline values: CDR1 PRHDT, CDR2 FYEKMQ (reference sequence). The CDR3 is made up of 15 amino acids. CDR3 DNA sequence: TGTGCCAGCAGCTTATTTTCCCTACACCTAGGGGAGCTGTTTTTT. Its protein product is CASSLFSLHLGELFF.

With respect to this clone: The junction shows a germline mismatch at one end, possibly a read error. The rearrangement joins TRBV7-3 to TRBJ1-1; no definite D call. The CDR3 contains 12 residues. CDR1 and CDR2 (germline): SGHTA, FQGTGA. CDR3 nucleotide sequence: TGTGCCAGCAGTGACCTGAACTCTGAAGCTTTCTTT. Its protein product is CASSDLNSEAFF.

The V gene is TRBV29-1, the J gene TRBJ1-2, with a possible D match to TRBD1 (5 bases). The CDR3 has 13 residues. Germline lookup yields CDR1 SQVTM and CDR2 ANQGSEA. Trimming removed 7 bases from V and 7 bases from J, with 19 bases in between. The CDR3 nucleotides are TGCAGCGCAGCCGGGACCGAAAACCTTGGCTACACCTTC. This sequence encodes CSAAGTENLGYTF.

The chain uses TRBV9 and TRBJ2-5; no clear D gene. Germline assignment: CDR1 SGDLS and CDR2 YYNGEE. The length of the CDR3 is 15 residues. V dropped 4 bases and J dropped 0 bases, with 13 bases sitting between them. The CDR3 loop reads CASSQTSRDQETQYF. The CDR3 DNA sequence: TGTGCCAGCAGCCAGACGAGCCGAGACCAAGAGACCCAGTACTTC.

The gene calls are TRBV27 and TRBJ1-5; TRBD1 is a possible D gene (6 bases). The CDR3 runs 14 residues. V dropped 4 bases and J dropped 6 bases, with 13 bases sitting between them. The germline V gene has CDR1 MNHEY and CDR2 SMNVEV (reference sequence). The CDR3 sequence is CASSSQGSGQPQHF. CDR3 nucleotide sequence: TGTGCCAGCAGTTCCCAGGGGTCGGGTCAGCCCCAGCATTTT.

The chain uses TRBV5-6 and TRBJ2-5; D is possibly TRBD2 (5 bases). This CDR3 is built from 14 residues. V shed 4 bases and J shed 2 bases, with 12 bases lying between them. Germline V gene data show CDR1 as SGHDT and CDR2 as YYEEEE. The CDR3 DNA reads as TGTGCCAGCAGCCAGGAGGAGACTCAAGAGACCCAGTACTTC. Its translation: CASSQEETQETQYF.

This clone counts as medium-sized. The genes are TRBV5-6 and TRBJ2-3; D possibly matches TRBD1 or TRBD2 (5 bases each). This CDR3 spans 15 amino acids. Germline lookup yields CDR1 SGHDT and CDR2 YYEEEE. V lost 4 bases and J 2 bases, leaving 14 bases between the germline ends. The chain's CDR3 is CASSPAWGITDTQYF. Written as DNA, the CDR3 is TGTGCCAGCAGCCCTGCCTGGGGGATCACAGATACGCAGTATTTT.

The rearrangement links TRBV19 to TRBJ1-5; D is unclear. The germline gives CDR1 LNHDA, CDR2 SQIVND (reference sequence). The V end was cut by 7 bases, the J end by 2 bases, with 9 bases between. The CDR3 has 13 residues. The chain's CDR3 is CASKEGRNQPQHF. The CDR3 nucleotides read TGTGCCAGTAAGGAGGGCCGCAATCAGCCCCAGCATTTT. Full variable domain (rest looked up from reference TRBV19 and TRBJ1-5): DGGITQSPKYLFRKEGQNVTLSCEQNLNHDAMYWYRQDPGQGLRLIYYSQIVNDFQKGDIAEGYSVSREKKESFPLTVTSAQKNPTAFYLCASKEGRNQPQHFGDGTRLSIL.

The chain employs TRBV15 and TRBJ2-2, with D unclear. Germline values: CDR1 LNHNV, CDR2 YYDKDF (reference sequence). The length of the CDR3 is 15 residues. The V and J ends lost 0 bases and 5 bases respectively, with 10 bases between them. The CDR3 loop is CATSRDRLETGELFF. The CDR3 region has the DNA TGTGCCACCAGCAGAGATCGCCTGGAGACCGGGGAGCTGTTTTTT. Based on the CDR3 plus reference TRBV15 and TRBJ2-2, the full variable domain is DAMVIQNPRYQVTQFGKPVTLSCSQTLNHNVMYWYQQKSSQAPKLLFHYYDKDFNNEADTPDNFQSRRPNTSFCFLDIRSPGLGDTAMYLCATSRDRLETGELFFGEGSRLTVL.

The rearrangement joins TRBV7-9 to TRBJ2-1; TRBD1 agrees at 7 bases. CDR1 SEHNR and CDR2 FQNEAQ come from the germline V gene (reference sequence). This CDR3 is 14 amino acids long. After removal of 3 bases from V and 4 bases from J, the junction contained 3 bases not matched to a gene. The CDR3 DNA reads TGTGCCAGCAGCTTCCCGGGACAGTACAATGAGCAGTTCTTC. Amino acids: CASSFPGQYNEQFF.

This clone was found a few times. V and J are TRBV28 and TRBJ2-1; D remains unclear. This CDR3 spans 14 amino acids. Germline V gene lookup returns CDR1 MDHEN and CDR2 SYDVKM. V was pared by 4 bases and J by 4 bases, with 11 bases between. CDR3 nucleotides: TGTGCCAGCAGTTCCCCGAGAGGTTACAATGAGCAGTTCTTC. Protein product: CASSSPRGYNEQFF.

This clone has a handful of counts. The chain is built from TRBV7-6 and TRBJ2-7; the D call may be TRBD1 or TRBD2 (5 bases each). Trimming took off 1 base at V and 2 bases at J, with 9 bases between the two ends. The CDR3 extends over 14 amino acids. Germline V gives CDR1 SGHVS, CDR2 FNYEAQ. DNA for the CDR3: TGTGCCAGCAGCTTAGGGGACGGCGCCTACGAGCAGTACTTC. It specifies CASSLGDGAYEQYF.

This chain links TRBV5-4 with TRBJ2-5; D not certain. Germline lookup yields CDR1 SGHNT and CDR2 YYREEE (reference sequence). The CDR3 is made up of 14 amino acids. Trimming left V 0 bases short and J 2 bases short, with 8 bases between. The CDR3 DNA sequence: TGTGCCAGCAGCTTGGATCTGAAACAAGAGACCCAGTACTTC. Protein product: CASSLDLKQETQYF.

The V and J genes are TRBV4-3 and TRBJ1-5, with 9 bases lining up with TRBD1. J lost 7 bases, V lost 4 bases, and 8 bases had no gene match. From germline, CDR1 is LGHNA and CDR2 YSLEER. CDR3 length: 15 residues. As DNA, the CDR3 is TGCGCCAGCAGCCGCTACAGGGGGCCGGGCCAGCCCCAGCATTTT. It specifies CASSRYRGPGQPQHF.